This T cell receptor beta chain was recovered during a study of T-cell reconstitution after alpha-beta-depleted transplantation in children. The study, taken as a whole, reports: Among T cells one year after transplant, newly produced cells accounted for most counts and diversity. The study reportedly traced alpha-beta T cells about two months after transplant to several hundred expanded graft clones. Surviving recipient T cells and thymic progenitors underlay high day-60 TCRbeta diversity in some patients.

Many counts were recorded for this clonotype. Its specificity is not known. CDR1 and CDR2 from the germline V gene are SQVTM and ANQGSEA. The CDR3 runs 10 residues. The germline V and J ends were trimmed by 5 bases and 7 bases, with 8 bases remaining between them. Preparation of the TCRbeta library involved a method that used unique molecular identifiers. TCRdb reprocessed the PCR reads with MiXCR, giving one entry per CDR3 protein. This sample has some 180,000 distinct CDR3 sequences; about 7% occur once, and the top ten carry just over 5.5%. This sequence joins TRBV29-1 and TRBJ1-1; no clear D gene. This TCR derives from a boy younger than 10 with acute lymphoblastic leukemia, due to receive a stem cell transplant. The starting material was PBMCs, obtained before TCRalphabeta/CD19-depleted stem cell transplant. The CDR3: CSVHSFEAFF. The CDR3 DNA sequence: TGCAGCGTTCACTCGTTTGAAGCTTTCTTT.